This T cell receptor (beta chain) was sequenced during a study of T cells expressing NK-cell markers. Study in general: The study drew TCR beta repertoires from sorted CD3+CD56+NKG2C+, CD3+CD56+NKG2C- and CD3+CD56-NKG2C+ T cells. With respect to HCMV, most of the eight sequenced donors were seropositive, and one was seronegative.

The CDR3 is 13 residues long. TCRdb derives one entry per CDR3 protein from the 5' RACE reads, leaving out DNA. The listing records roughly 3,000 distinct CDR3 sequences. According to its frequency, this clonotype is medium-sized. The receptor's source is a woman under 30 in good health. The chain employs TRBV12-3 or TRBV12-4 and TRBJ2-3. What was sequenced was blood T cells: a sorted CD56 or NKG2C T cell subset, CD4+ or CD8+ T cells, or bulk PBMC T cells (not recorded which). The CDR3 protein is CASSFNDYSTQYF.